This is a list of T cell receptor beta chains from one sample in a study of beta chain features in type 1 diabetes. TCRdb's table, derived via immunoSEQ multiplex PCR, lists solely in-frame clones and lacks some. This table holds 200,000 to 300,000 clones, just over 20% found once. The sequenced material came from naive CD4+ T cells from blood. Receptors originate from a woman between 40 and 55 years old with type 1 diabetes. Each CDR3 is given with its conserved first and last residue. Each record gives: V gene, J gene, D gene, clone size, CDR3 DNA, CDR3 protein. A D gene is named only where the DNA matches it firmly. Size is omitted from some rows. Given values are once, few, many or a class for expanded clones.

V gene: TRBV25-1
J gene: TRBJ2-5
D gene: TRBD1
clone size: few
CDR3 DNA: TGTGCCAGCAGTCGGGACAGGGATACAAGTGAGACCCAGTACTTC
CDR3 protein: CASSRDRDTSETQYF

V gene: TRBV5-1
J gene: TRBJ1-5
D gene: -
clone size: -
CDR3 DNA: TGCGCCAGCAGCTTGGAGGGGCAGAGCAATCAGCCCCAGCATTTT
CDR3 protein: CASSLEGQSNQPQHF

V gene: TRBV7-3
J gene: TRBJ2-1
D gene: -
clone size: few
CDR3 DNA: TGTGCCAGCAGCCCACCGGGGGTCCGGTACAATGAGCAGTTCTTC
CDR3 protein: CASSPPGVRYNEQFF

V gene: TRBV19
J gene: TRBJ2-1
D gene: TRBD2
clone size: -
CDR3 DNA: TGTGCCAGTACCTTAAGCGGTAGCGGGAGGAATTACAATGAGCAGTTCTTC
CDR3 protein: CASTLSGSGRNYNEQFF

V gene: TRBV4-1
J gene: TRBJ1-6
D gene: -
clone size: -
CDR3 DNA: TGCGCCAGCAGCCGTGCACCCATTACTACGGGGTTTAATTCACCCCTCCACTTT
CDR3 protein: CASSRAPITTGFNSPLHF

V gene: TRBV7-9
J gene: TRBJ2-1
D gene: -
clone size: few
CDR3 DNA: TGTGCCAGCAGCAAAGGGGTTAGCAGGAATGAGCAGTTCTTC
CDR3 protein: CASSKGVSRNEQFF

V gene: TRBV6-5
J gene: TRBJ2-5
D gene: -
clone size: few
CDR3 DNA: TGTGCCAGCAGTCCCCCGGGTGACTTCCAAGAGACCCAGTACTTC
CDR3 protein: CASSPPGDFQETQYF

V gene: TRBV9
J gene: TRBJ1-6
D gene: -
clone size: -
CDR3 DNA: TGTGCCAGCAGCGTAGCTACAGGGATGGGTTCACCCCTCCACTTT
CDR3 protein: CASSVATGMGSPLHF

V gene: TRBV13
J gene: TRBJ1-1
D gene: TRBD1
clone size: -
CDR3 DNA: TGTGCCAGCATGGAGTACAGGGGGGACACTGAAGCTTTCTTT
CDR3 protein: CASMEYRGDTEAFF

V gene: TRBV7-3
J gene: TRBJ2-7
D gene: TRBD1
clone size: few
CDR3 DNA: TGTGCCAGCAGCTTAGGGGCAGGGGGAAGAGAAGAGCAGTACTTC
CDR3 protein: CASSLGAGGREEQYF

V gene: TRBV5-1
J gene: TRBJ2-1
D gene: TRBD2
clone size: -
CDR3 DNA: TGCGCCAGCGGTTCCCCGACTAGCGGAGACTACAATGAGCAGTTCTTC
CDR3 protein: CASGSPTSGDYNEQFF

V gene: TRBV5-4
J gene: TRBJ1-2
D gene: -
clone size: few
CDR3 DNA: TGTGCCAGCAGCCCCCGTGGAGGGGATCTCTATGGCTACACCTTC
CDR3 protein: CASSPRGGDLYGYTF

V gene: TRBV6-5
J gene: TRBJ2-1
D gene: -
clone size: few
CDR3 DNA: TGTGCCAGCAGTTACTCCTATGTCTCCTACAATGAGCAGTTCTTC
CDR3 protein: CASSYSYVSYNEQFF

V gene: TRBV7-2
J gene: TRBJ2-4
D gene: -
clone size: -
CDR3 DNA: TGTGCCAGCAGCTTAGCCCTGGCACAAAACATTCAGTACTTC
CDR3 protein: CASSLALAQNIQYF

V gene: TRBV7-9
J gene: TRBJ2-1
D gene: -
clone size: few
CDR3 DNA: TGTGCCAGCACCCGATCCGGGGGTCGATCTTACAATGAGCAGTTCTTC
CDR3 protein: CASTRSGGRSYNEQFF

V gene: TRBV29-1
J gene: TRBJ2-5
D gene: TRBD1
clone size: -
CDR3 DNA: TGCAGCGCTGGGACAGGGTCGGTAGAGACCCAGTACTTC
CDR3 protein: CSAGTGSVETQYF

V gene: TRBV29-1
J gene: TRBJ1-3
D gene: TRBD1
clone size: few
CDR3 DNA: TGCAGCGTTGGGACAGGGAGGAATGGAAACACCATATATTTT
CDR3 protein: CSVGTGRNGNTIYF

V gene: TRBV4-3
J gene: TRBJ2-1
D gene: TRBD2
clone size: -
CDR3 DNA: TGCGCCAGCAGCCAGGGACTAGCCGATGAGCAGTTCTTC
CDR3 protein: CASSQGLADEQFF

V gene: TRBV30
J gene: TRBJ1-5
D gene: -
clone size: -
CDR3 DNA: TGTGCCTGGAGTGTCGGTTCATCCCTGGGCAATCAGCCCCAGCATTTT
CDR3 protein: CAWSVGSSLGNQPQHF

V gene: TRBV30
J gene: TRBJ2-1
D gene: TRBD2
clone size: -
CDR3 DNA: TGTGCCTGGAGTCATGGGACTAGCGGTTCCTACAATGAGCAGTTCTTC
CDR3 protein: CAWSHGTSGSYNEQFF

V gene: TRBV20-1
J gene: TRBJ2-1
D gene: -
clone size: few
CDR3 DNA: TGCAGTGCTGACTCCCTCAATGAGCAGTTCTTC
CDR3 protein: CSADSLNEQFF

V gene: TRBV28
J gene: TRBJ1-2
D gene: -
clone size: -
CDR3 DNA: TGTGCCAGCAGCCCCCACGGGAAGGGCTACACCTTC
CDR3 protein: CASSPHGKGYTF

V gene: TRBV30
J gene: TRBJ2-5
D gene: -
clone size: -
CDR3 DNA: TGTGCCTGGGACAAACAGGGTTCCGAGACCCAGTACTTC
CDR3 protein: CAWDKQGSETQYF

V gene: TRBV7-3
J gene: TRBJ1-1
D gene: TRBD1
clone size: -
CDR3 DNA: TGTGCCAGCAGCTTAAACGGAGGGGGCAGCACTGAAGCTTTCTTT
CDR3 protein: CASSLNGGGSTEAFF

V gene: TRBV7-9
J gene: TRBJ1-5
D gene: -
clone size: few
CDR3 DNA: TGTGCCAGCAGCTTTGACAGTGCGTATCAGCCCCAGCATTTT
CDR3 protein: CASSFDSAYQPQHF

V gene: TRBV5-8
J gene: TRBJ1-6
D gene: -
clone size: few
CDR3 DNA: TGTGCCAGCAGCTTACTCAGGGGCAGTAATTCACCCCTCCACTTT
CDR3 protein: CASSLLRGSNSPLHF

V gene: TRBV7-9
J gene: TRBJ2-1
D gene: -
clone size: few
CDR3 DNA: TGTGCCAGCAGCTTAGTTGGGGGGAGCTTGGGCTCCTACAATGAGCAGTTCTTC
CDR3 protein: CASSLVGGSLGSYNEQFF

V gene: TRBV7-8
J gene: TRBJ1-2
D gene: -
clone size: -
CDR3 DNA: TGTGCCAGCAGCTTAGACACCAATTATGGCTACACCTTC
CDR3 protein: CASSLDTNYGYTF

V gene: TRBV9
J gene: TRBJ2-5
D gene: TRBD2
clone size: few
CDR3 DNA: TGTGCCAGCAGCGTAGGACTAGCGGGAGCAGAGACCCAGTACTTC
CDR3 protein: CASSVGLAGAETQYF

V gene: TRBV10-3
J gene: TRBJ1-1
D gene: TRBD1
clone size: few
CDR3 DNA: TGTGCCATCAGGGACAGGGGGGCGAACACTGAAGCTTTCTTT
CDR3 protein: CAIRDRGANTEAFF

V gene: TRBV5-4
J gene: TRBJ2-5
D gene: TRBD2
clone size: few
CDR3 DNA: TGTGCCAGCAGCTTGTGGGAGGGGGAGACCCAGTACTTC
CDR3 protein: CASSLWEGETQYF

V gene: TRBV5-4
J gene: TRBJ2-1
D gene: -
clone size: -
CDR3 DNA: TGTGCCAGCAGCTTGCCCCTGAATGAGCAGTTCTTC
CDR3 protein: CASSLPLNEQFF

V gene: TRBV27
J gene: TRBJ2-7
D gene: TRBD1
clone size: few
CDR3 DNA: TGTGCCAGCAGTCCGGACAGGGGGATAGGCTCCTACGAGCAGTACTTC
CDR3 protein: CASSPDRGIGSYEQYF

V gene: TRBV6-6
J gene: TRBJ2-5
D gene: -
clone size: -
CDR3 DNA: TGTGCCAGCAGTTACGCGGGGGAGACCCAGTACTTC
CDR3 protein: CASSYAGETQYF

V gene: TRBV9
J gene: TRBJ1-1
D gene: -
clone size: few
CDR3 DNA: TGTGCCAGCAGCGTAGATTCAGGGGCGAGAGGCACTGAAGCTTTCTTT
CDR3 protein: CASSVDSGARGTEAFF

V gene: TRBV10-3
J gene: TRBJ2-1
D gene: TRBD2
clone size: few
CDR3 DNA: TGTGCCATCAGTGAGGGGACTACGGCAACGGGGTACAATGAGCAGTTCTTC
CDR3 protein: CAISEGTTATGYNEQFF

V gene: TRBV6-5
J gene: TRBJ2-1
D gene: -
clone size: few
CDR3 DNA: TGTGCCAGCACCCCCGCAGCGGTAAACAATGAGCAGTTCTTC
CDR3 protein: CASTPAAVNNEQFF

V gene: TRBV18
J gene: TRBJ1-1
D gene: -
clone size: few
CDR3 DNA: TGTGCCAGCTCAATGGGGCTGGAGGGGACTGAAGCTTTCTTT
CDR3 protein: CASSMGLEGTEAFF

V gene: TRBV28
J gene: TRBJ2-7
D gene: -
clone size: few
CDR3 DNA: TGTGCCAGCAGTTTAGCAGGGGAACCCTACGAGCAGTACTTC
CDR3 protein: CASSLAGEPYEQYF